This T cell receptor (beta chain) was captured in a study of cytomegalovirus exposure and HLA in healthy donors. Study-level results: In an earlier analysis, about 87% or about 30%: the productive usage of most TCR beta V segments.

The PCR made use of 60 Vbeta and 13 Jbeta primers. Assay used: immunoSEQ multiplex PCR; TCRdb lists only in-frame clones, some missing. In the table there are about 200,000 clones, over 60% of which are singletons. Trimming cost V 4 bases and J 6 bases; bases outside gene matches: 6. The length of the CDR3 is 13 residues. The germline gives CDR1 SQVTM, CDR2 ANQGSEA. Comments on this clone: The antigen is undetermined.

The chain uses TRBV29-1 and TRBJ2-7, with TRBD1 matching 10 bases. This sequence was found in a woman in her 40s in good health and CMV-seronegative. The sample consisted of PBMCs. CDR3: CSVVSGTGVEQYF. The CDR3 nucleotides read TGCAGCGTTGTATCCGGGACAGGGGTCGAGCAGTACTTC.